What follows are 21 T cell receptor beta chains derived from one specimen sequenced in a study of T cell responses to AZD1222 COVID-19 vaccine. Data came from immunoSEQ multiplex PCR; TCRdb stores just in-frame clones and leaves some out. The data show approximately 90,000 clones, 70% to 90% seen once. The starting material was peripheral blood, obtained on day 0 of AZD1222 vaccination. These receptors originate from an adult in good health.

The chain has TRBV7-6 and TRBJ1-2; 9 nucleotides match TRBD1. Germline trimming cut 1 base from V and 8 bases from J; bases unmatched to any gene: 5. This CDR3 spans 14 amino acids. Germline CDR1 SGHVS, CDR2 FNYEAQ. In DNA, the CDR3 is TGTGCCAGCAGCTTAGGGGGACAGGGTCTAGGCTACACCTTC. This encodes CASSLGGQGLGYTF.

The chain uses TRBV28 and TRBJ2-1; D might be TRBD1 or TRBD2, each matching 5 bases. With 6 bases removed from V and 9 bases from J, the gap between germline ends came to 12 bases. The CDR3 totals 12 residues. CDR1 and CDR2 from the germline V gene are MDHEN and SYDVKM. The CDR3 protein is CASSQRGSEQFF. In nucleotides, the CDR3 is TGTGCCAGCAGCCAGAGGGGATCTGAGCAGTTCTTC.

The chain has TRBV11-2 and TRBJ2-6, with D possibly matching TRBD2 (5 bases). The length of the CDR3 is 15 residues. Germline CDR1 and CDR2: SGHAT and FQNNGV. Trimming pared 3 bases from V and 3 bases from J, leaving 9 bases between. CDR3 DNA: TGTGCCAGCAGCTTCGACGGGAATGGGGCCAACGTCCTGACTTTC. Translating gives CASSFDGNGANVLTF.

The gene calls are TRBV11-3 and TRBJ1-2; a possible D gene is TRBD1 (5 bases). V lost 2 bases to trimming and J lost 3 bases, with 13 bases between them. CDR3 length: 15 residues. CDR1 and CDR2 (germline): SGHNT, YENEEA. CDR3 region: CASSLTGGYDYGYTF. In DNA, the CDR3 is TGTGCCAGCAGCTTAACTGGGGGTTACGACTATGGCTACACCTTC.

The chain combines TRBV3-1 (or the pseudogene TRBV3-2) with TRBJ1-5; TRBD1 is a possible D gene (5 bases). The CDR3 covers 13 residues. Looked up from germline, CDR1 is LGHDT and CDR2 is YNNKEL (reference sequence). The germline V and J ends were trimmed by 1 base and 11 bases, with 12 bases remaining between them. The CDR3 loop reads CASSQAGSEAQHF. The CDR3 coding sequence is TGTGCCAGCAGCCAAGCAGGGTCCGAGGCCCAGCATTTT.

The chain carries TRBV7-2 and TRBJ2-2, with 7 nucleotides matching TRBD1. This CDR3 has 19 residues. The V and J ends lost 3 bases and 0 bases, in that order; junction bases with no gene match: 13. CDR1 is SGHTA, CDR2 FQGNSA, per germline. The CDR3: CASSFNPRTGPTNTGELFF. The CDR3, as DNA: TGTGCCAGCAGCTTTAACCCCCGGACAGGACCTACGAACACCGGGGAGCTGTTTTTT.

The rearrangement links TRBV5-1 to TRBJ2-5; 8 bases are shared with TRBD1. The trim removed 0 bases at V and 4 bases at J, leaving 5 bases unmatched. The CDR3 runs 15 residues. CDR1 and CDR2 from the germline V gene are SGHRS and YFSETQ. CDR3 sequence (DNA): TGCGCCAGCAGCTTGGACACAGGGGGTCGAGAGACCCAGTACTTC. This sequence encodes CASSLDTGGRETQYF. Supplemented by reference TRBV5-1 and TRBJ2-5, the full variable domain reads KAGVTQTPRYLIKTRGQQVTLSCSPISGHRSVSWYQQTPGQGLQFLFEYFSETQRNKGNFPGRFSGRQFSNSRSEMNVSTLELGDSALYLCASSLDTGGRETQYFGPGTRLLVL.

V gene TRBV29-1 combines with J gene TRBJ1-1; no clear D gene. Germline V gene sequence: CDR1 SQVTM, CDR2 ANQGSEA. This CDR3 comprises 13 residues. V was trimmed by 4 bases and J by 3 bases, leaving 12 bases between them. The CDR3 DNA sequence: TGCAGCGTTGGTTGGAGTGGGTACACTGAAGCTTTCTTT. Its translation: CSVGWSGYTEAFF.

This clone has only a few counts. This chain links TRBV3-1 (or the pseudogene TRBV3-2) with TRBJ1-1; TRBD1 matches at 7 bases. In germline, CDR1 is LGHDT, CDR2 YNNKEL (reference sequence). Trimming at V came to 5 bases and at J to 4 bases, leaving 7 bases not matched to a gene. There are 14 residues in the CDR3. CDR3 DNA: TGTGCCAGCAGCTTCTCTGACAGGGCCACTGAAGCTTTCTTT. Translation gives CASSFSDRATEAFF.

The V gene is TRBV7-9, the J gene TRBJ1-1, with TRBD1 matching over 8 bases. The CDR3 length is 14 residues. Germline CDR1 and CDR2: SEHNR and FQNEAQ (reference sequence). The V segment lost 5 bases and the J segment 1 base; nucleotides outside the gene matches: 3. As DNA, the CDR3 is TGTGCCAGCAGCCAGGGGGCTGGGAACACTGAAGCTTTCTTT. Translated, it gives CASSQGAGNTEAFF.

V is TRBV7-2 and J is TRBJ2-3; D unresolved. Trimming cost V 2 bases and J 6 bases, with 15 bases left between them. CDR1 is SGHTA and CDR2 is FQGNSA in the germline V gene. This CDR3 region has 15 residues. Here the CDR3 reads CASSLSPLLMDTQYF. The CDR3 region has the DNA TGTGCCAGCAGCTTATCCCCTTTATTGATGGATACGCAGTATTTT.

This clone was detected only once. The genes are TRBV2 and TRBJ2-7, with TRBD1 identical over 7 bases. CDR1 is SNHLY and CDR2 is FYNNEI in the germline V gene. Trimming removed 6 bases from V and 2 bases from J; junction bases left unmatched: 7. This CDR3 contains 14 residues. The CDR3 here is CASRVGTETYEQYF. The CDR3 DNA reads TGTGCCAGCAGAGTCGGGACAGAAACCTACGAGCAGTACTTC.

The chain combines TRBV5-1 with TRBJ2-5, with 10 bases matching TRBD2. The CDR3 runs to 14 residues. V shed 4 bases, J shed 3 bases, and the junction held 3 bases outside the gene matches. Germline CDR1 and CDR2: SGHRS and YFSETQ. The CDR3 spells CASSPLAGEETQYF. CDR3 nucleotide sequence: TGCGCCAGCAGCCCTCTAGCGGGAGAAGAGACCCAGTACTTC.

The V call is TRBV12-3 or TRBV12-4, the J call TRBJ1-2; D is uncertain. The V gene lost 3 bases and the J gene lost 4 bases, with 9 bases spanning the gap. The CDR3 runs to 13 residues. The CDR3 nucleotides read TGTGCCAGCAGTTTCCCCAGCCTCTATGGCTACACCTTC. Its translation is CASSFPSLYGYTF.

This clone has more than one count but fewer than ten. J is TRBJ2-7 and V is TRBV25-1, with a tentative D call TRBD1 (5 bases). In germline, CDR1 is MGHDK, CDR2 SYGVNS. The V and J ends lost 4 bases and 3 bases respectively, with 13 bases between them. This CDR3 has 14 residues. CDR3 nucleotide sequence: TGTGCCAGCAGTGCGACAGCCTCTCGCTACGAGCAGTACTTC. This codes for CASSATASRYEQYF.

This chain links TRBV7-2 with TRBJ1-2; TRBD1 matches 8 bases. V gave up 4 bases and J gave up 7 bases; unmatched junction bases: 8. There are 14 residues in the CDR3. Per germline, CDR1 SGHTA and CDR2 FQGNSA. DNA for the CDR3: TGTGCCAGCAGCTCCCTAAACAGGGGGTCTGGCTACACCTTC. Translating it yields CASSSLNRGSGYTF.

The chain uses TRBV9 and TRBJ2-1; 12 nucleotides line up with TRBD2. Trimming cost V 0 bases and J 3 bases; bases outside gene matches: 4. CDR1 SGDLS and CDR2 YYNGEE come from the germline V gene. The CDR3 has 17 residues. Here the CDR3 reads CASSVDPTSGSYNEQFF. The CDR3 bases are TGTGCCAGCAGCGTAGACCCGACTAGCGGGAGCTACAATGAGCAGTTCTTC.

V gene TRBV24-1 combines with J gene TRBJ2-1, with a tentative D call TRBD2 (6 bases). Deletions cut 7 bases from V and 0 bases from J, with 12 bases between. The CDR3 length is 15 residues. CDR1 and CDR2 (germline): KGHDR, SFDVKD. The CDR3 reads CATSVGTSSYNEQFF. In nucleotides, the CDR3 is TGTGCCACCAGCGTCGGGACTTCCTCCTACAATGAGCAGTTCTTC.

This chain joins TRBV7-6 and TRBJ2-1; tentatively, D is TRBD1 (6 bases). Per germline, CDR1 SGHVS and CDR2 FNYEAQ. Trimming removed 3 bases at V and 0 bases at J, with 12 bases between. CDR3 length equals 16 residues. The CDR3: CASSLRGSSSYNEQFF. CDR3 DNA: TGTGCCAGCAGCTTGAGGGGGTCGAGCTCCTACAATGAGCAGTTCTTC. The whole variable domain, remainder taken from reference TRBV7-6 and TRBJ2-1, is GAGVSQSPRYKVTKRGQDVALRCDPISGHVSLYWYRQALGQGPEFLTYFNYEAQQDKSGLPNDRFSAERPEGSISTLTIQRTEQRDSAMYRCASSLRGSSSYNEQFFGPGTRLTVL.

The CDR3 loop reads CASRVASDNSPLHF. The CDR3 DNA follows: TGTGCCAGCAGGGTAGCTTCCGACAATTCACCCCTCCACTTT. V is TRBV5-4 and J is TRBJ1-6; no firm D call. The CDR3 is 14 residues long. With 5 bases removed from V and 7 bases from J, the gap between germline ends came to 13 bases. The germline V gene encodes CDR1 SGHNT and CDR2 YYREEE (reference sequence).

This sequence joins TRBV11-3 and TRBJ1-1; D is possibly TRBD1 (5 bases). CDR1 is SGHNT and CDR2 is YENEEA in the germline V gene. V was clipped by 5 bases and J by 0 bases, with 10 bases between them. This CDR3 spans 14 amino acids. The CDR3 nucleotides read TGTGCCAGCAGCCTTCGACAGATGAACACTGAAGCTTTCTTT. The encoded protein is CASSLRQMNTEAFF.